A single T cell receptor (beta chain) is shown here with its context. The repertoire was sequenced with immunoSEQ multiplex PCR; TCRdb's copy has only in-frame clones and lacks some. Among over 85,000 clones, about 89% were seen once, and the ten largest hold over 8.5%. The record originates from a study of control samples from healthy donors and cancer patients. Deletions cut 0 bases from V and 7 bases from J, with 10 bases between. Germline V lookup: CDR1 SGDLS, CDR2 YYNGEE. The CDR3 contains 13 residues. The receptor comes from a woman in her fifties or sixties with colorectal cancer. The chain uses TRBV9 and TRBJ1-1; D gene unclear. Sequencing input: PBMCs. CDR3 DNA sequence: TGTGCCAGCAGCGTAGTAACAGAAGGTGAAGCTTTCTTT. Residues: CASSVVTEGEAFF.